This T cell receptor beta chain was retrieved from a study of blood T cell repertoires in COVID-19. As for the study in general: Samples of COVID-19 (acute and convalescent) were obtained from the United States, Italy and Spain. T cells, B-cell-depleted T cells, or PBMCs supplied cDNA or gDNA.

This CDR3 region has 19 residues. V lost 0 bases, J lost 2 bases, and 17 bases stayed unmatched. In germline, CDR1 is SGHRS, CDR2 YFSETQ. The protocol was immunoSEQ multiplex PCR, while the TCRdb copy is restricted to in-frame clones and leaves out a portion. The sample lists some 240,000 clones; around four fifths were seen once. This clone was recorded once. The chain recombines TRBV5-1 with TRBJ2-7; 7 positions agree with TRBD1. The TCR was taken from a woman in her sixties or seventies with COVID-19, enrolled during active disease. Sequenced input: peripheral blood. CDR3 DNA: TGCGCCAGCAGCTTGGGTGAGGGACAGACCAGTTTTCGAGCCTACGAGCAGTACTTC. As protein: CASSLGEGQTSFRAYEQYF.